This TCR beta chain was sequenced in a study of T cell responses to AZD1222 COVID-19 vaccine. Across the whole study: Pooling covered second doses at about 4 or about 12 weeks.

Study-wide findings and caveats: Across spike, vaccine-associated CD4 TCRs were found, dominant at 160-218 and 743-854.

Trimming took off 6 bases at V and 3 bases at J, with 9 bases between the two ends. Looked up from germline, CDR1 is DFQATT and CDR2 is SNEGSKA (reference sequence). This CDR3 has 11 amino acids. A note on this clone: As yet, its antigen is unknown. The same CDR3 arises from other DNA sequences in this sample as well.

The data were produced by immunoSEQ multiplex PCR, yet TCRdb's version contains in-frame clones alone and is incomplete. The table has 130,000 to 150,000 clones, approximately 89% seen once. The TCR was taken from an adult in good health. The material sequenced was peripheral blood, taken on day 0 of AZD1222 vaccination. This rearrangement joins TRBV20-1 to TRBJ2-7, with D possibly being TRBD1 or TRBD2 (5 bases each). CDR3 in amino acids: CSARGDYEQYF. The CDR3 DNA follows: TGCAGTGCGCGAGGGGACTACGAGCAGTACTTC.